This T cell receptor (beta chain) was identified in a study of T cells in Graves' hyperthyroidism and ophthalmopathy. The wider study: The initial diagnosis was the point when peripheral blood was collected, ahead of any treatment.

This clonotype was counted only a few times. Orbital computed tomography, thyroid ultrasound, serum thyroxine and TRAb, and clinical symptoms together informed the diagnoses. TCR beta CDR3 sequences were amplified from RNA transcripts. The TCR CDR3 first-round RT-PCR relied on the HTBI primer set. TCRdb itself ran the multiplex PCR reads through MiXCR, one entry per CDR3 protein. The sample shows about 410,000 distinct CDR3 sequences, roughly 15% of them seen only once. Germline V gives CDR1 ENHRY, CDR2 SYGVKD. The V end lost 5 bases, the J end lost 6 bases, and 10 bases lay between the germline ends. This CDR3 comprises 13 residues.

This sequence originates from a man between 18 and 29 years old with Graves' ophthalmopathy. The chain is built from TRBV10-3 and TRBJ2-2; D ambiguous. Sequencing was done on a sample of blood. The CDR3 is CAISLGPPGELFF. The CDR3 DNA reads TGTGCCATCAGTCTAGGGCCGCCCGGGGAGCTGTTTTTT.